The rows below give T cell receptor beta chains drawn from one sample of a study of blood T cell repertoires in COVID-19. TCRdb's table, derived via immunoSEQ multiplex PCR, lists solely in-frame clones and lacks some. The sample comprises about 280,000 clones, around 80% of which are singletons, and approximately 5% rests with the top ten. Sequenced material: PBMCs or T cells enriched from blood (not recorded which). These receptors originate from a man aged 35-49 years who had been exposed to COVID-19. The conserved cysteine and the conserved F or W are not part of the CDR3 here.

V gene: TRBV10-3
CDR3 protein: AISVVLAGGNTGELF

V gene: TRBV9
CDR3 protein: ASSRQGNSNQPQH

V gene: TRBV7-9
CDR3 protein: ASSPETAPGEQY

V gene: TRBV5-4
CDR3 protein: ASSLAVGTGELF

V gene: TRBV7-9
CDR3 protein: ASSLDRINYGYT

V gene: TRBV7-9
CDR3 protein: ASSRGLGEKLF

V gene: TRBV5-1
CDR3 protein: ASSLDAGAGRFGGYT

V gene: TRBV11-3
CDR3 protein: ASSRLAGNTGELF

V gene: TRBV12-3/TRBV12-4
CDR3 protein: ASSFSTDTQY

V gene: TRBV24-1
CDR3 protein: ATSGVAGGELF

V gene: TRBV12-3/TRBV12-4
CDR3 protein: ASNSGSGIEQF

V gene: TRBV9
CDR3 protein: ASGRVGNTEAF

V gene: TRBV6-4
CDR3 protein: ASSDSGRGEAF

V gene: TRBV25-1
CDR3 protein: ASRPQGSAYGYT

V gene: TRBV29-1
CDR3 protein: SVEQDSRLGYT

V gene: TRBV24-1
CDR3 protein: ATSDFAGGWDEQF

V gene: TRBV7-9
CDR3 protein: ASSLGVLNTQY

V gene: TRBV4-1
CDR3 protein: ASSQDWEPGLAGGVGYEQY

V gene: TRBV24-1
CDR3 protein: ATSDFGGMTARTPTDTQY

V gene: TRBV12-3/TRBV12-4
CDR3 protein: ASTKGTAYGYT

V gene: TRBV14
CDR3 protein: ASSQVEIYNEQF

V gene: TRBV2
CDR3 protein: ASRARQAYEQY

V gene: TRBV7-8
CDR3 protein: ASSFGQNNQPQH

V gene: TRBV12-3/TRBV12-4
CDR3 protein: ASGPPGGYT

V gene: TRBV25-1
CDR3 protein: ASSRREVLLLDEQF

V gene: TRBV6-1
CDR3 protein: ASSEALILAGVADTQY

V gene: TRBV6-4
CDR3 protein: ASSDTGTGPGYT

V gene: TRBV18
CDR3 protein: ASSQDRVSNQPQH

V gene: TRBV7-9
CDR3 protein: ASSSEAVATGYT

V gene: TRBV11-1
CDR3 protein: ASSLSGEIGTGELF

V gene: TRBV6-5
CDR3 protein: ASSSSQGPTDTQY

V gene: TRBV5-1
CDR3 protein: ASSLDTGTYGYT

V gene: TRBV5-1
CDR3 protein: ASSLGTDRGGYT

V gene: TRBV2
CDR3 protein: ASSWEIPNTEAF

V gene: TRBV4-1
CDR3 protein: ASSHGQGAFDYGYT

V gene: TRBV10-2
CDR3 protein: ASSDRGLTEAF

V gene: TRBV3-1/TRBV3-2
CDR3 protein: ASSQSSGYTQELF

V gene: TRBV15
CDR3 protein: ATSRSGSGNTIY

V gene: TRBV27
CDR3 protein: ASSLFGLAGDVTEGTGELF

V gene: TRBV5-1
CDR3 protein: ASSLGGIRVDTQY

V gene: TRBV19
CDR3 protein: ASSALARSEQF

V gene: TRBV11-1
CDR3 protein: ASSLSGTSNIQY

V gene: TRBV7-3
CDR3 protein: ASSDRGAGGPSSTDTQY

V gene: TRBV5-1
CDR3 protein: ASSYQGVEQY

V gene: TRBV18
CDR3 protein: ASSPPGTGGYT

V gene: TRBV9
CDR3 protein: ASSSRPGGTDTQY

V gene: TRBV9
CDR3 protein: ASSVGGALYGYT

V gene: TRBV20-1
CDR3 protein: SARDQNEQF